These T cell receptor beta chains were read from a single sample in a study of glioma-infiltrating T cells after dendritic cell vaccination. Assay: immunoSEQ multiplex PCR; the TCRdb copy retains only in-frame clones and omits some. The table has around 78,000 clones, roughly 85% seen once. Sequenced here: blood, sampled after dendritic cell vaccination. The receptors stem from a human donor with glioblastoma. Each CDR3 is given with its conserved first and last residue. A D gene is named only where the DNA matches it firmly. Clone size, where shown, is once, few, many, or a class for clones that have expanded.

cdr3_nt cdr3_aa d_call clone_size j_call v_call
TGCGCCAGCAGCTTGGGGACAGGTGGTTGGTCTGAAAAACTGTTTTTT CASSLGTGGWSEKLFF TRBD1 - TRBJ1-4 TRBV5-1
TGTGCCAGCAGCTTAGCCCAGGACACTTTCCAACTCTACGAGCAGTACTTC CASSLAQDTFQLYEQYF - - TRBJ2-7 TRBV7-9
TGTGCCAGCAGTGAATCAGGACTAGCGGGGACGCGAGAGACCCAGTACTTC CASSESGLAGTRETQYF TRBD2 - TRBJ2-5 TRBV25-1
TGTGCCAGCAGCCTCGGGGCTGGGGCCAACGTCCTGACTTTC CASSLGAGANVLTF - - TRBJ2-6 TRBV27
TGTGCCAGCAGCTCGGAGGGCAGGGCGAACACTGAAGCTTTCTTT CASSSEGRANTEAFF - few TRBJ1-1 TRBV11-2
TGTGCCAGCAGTTTACAGGTAAACACTGAAGCTTTCTTT CASSLQVNTEAFF - - TRBJ1-1 TRBV28
TGTGCCAGCAGCTTAGTTGGGCGGGGGGGCGGTCATACGCAGTATTTT CASSLVGRGGGHTQYF TRBD2 - TRBJ2-3 TRBV7-8
TGTGCCTGGAGCGTGGCTAGCGGGGGGTACAATGAGCAGTTCTTC CAWSVASGGYNEQFF TRBD2 - TRBJ2-1 TRBV30
TGTGCCAGCAGCCGGACAGAGAACACTGAAGCTTTCTTT CASSRTENTEAFF - - TRBJ1-1 TRBV7-8
TGTGCCAGCAGCTCGGGGGAACCCCTCCACTTT CASSSGEPLHF - - TRBJ1-6 TRBV11-2
TGTGCCAGCAGCCAAGGGACTCTAAAGACAGATACGCAGTATTTT CASSQGTLKTDTQYF - - TRBJ2-3 TRBV4-2
TGTGCCTCGCGGAGGGGCGCGAACACCGGGGAGCTGTTTTTT CASRRGANTGELFF - - TRBJ2-2 TRBV13
TGTGCCAGCAGCTCCGACAGGGGGCAGGCCTACAATGAGCAGTTCTTC CASSSDRGQAYNEQFF TRBD1 - TRBJ2-1 TRBV7-9
TGCGCCAGCAGCTTGGCTACAGAATACTATGGCTACACCTTC CASSLATEYYGYTF - - TRBJ1-2 TRBV5-1
TGTGCCAGTAGCTCCGTCGACAGGGGGCAAGAGAACTATGGCTACACCTTC CASSSVDRGQENYGYTF TRBD1 - TRBJ1-2 TRBV19
TGCGCCAGCAGTCATTTGACAGGGGAGAGGGCCTACGAGCAGTACTTC CASSHLTGERAYEQYF TRBD1 - TRBJ2-7 TRBV23-1
TGTGCCAGCAGCTTAGTGGATATACGGCAGGGCACCGGGGAGCTGTTTTTT CASSLVDIRQGTGELFF - - TRBJ2-2 TRBV7-2
TGTGCCAGCAGCTTTCACAGCCCTGGGACAGGGATAAATGAGCAGTTCTTC CASSFHSPGTGINEQFF TRBD1 few TRBJ2-1 TRBV7-9
TGTGCCAGCAGCTTCCACCCCCTACTCTATGGCTACACCTTC CASSFHPLLYGYTF - - TRBJ1-2 TRBV11-3
TGTGCCAGCAGCTTAACAGACAGGACGAGCTATGGCTACACCTTC CASSLTDRTSYGYTF - - TRBJ1-2 TRBV7-2
TGTGCCAGCAGCTTTATTTCCAGGGCGGAAGGAAACACCATATATTTT CASSFISRAEGNTIYF - - TRBJ1-3 TRBV7-2
TGTGCCAGTAGTATCGGGACAGGGTCCACGCGGCACTACGAGCAGTACTTC CASSIGTGSTRHYEQYF TRBD1 once TRBJ2-7 TRBV19
TGTGCCAGCAGCCTAGCAAAACCGGGACAGGGGTCCTATGGCTACACCTTC CASSLAKPGQGSYGYTF TRBD1 - TRBJ1-2 TRBV7-6
TGTGCCTGGAGTGCAGGGGAAACTGAAGCTTTCTTT CAWSAGETEAFF - - TRBJ1-1 TRBV30
TGTGCCAGCAGCCTGACAGGAGCCAACTATGGCTACACCTTC CASSLTGANYGYTF - - TRBJ1-2 TRBV7-8
TGTGCCAGCAGTTCCGCCTTAGGGGGGGGAGGAAACACCATATATTTT CASSSALGGGGNTIYF - - TRBJ1-3 TRBV6-6
TGTGCCAGCAGTGAAGGGGGCGGATCTTCTTCCCTCCACTTT CASSEGGGSSSLHF - - TRBJ1-6 TRBV6-1
TGTGCCAGTAGTATTACGGTGTACCAAGAGACCCAGTACTTC CASSITVYQETQYF - - TRBJ2-5 TRBV19
TGCGCCAGCAGCATGGGACTACACAATGAGCAGTTCTTC CASSMGLHNEQFF TRBD2 - TRBJ2-1 TRBV5-1
TGTGCCAGCAGCGACCGGGGGATGAACACTGAAGCTTTCTTT CASSDRGMNTEAFF - - TRBJ1-1 TRBV11-1
TGTGCCAGCAGCTCTACAGGACAGGGGCTCCAAGAGACCCAGTACTTC CASSSTGQGLQETQYF TRBD1 - TRBJ2-5 TRBV11-2